A single sample is the source of the 8 T cell receptor beta chains below, sequenced in a study of T cell responses to AZD1222 COVID-19 vaccine. The protocol was immunoSEQ multiplex PCR, while the TCRdb copy is restricted to in-frame clones and leaves out a portion. The sample contains about 120,000 clones, 70% to 90% of which appear only once. The sequencing here drew on peripheral blood, taken 28 days after the second AZD1222 dose. The origin of the receptors is an adult who received the AZD1222 COVID-19 vaccine.

The rearrangement uses TRBV7-2 and TRBJ1-5, with D unclear. Germline V gene data show CDR1 as SGHTA and CDR2 as FQGNSA. The CDR3 consists of 13 residues. V gave up 4 bases and J gave up 9 bases, with 13 bases separating them. The DNA for the CDR3 is TGTGCCAGCAGCTCCGGACGGAACAGGCCCCAGCATTTT. This codes for CASSSGRNRPQHF.

This clone showed up just once. V and J are TRBV7-2 and TRBJ1-6; D gene ambiguous. The V end was cut by 5 bases, the J end by 0 bases, with 8 bases between. There are 15 residues in the CDR3. The germline V gene encodes CDR1 SGHTA and CDR2 FQGNSA. The CDR3 protein is CASSLKSSYNSPLHF. Written as DNA, the CDR3 is TGTGCCAGCAGCCTAAAAAGCTCCTATAATTCACCCCTCCACTTT.

The chain uses TRBV4-3 and TRBJ2-1, with 10 bases identical to TRBD1. Germline-derived CDR1 and CDR2 are LGHNA and YSLEER. V lost 4 bases and J lost 4; bases outside the gene matches: 4. The CDR3 extends over 15 amino acids. The CDR3 spells CASSLRQGAYNEQFF. The CDR3 DNA reads TGCGCCAGCAGCCTACGACAGGGGGCGTACAATGAGCAGTTCTTC.

This chain joins TRBV19 and TRBJ2-7, with 9 bases that match TRBD1. J was trimmed by 6 bases and V by 4 bases; bases with no gene match: 13. The V gene's germline CDR1 is LNHDA and CDR2 SQIVND (reference sequence). The length of the CDR3 is 16 residues. The CDR3, as DNA: TGTGCCAGTAGTACAAGGCCGGTTGGACAGGGGTTCGAGCAGTACTTC. Amino acid sequence: CASSTRPVGQGFEQYF.

This chain joins TRBV6-2 or TRBV6-3 and TRBJ2-1, with TRBD2 matching over 9 bases. J gave up 2 bases and V 5 bases, and 7 bases lay outside the gene matches. Looked up from germline, CDR1 is MNHEY and CDR2 is SVGEGT. This CDR3 is 16 amino acids long. The CDR3 here is CASSTPRGGTYNEQFF. The DNA for the CDR3 is TGTGCCAGCAGTACCCCGCGGGGGGGAACCTACAATGAGCAGTTCTTC.

The chain joins TRBV4-2 to TRBJ2-7, with 7 bases identical to TRBD2. The V segment lost 0 bases and the J segment 3 bases; nucleotides outside the gene matches: 8. Germline values: CDR1 LGHNA, CDR2 YNFKEQ. The CDR3 has 16 residues. The CDR3 region is CASSQDPTGGHYEQYF. In DNA, the CDR3 is TGTGCCAGCAGCCAAGATCCGACGGGAGGCCACTACGAGCAGTACTTC.

The gene calls are TRBV4-1 and TRBJ2-3; D not certain. The CDR3 contains 14 residues. Deletions cut 4 bases from V and 6 bases from J, with 14 bases between. Looked up from germline, CDR1 is MGHRA and CDR2 is YSYEKL. Written as DNA, the CDR3 is TGCGCCAGCAGCCGTTGGACGGTTGAGGATACGCAGTATTTT. Protein sequence: CASSRWTVEDTQYF.

The gene calls are TRBV9 and TRBJ1-2; a weak D match, TRBD1 (6 bases). The V gene lost 4 bases and the J gene lost 4 bases, with 23 bases spanning the gap. CDR3 length equals 17 residues. The germline gives CDR1 SGDLS, CDR2 YYNGEE. The chain's CDR3 is CASSPWDQGGGAYGYTF. In DNA, the CDR3 is TGTGCCAGCAGCCCTTGGGATCAAGGGGGGGGTGCCTATGGCTACACCTTC. Complete variable domain (other parts from reference TRBV9 and TRBJ1-2): DSGVTQTPKHLITATGQRVTLRCSPRSGDLSVYWYQQSLDQGLQFLIQYYNGEERAKGNILERFSAQQFPDLHSELNLSSLELGDSALYFCASSPWDQGGGAYGYTFGSGTRLTVV.